Presented here are 12 T cell receptor beta chains from one specimen sequenced in a study of shared clonotypes between healthy human individuals. Sequencing was performed with immunoSEQ multiplex PCR; in TCRdb, only in-frame clones are kept and a portion is missing. The sample contains around 2,000,000 clones, about 95% of which appear only once. Selected positively for CCR7 and CD45RO-negative, naive CD8 cells excluded terminally differentiated effector memory CD45RA+ cells. The sequenced material came from naive CD8+ T cells sorted from blood. The source is a man in his late teens or twenties in good health.

CDR3 region: CASSRLNIFNEQFF. CDR3 in DNA: TGTGCCAGCAGTAGACTGAATATCTTCAATGAGCAGTTCTTC. This chain joins TRBV6-5 and TRBJ2-1, with D unclear. V lost 5 bases and J 6 bases, leaving 14 bases between the germline ends. The CDR3 is made up of 14 amino acids. Per germline, CDR1 MNHEY and CDR2 SVGAGI.

With regard to this clone: Other nucleotide sequences in the sample specify the same CDR3. The genes are TRBV4-3 and TRBJ2-7, with unresolved D. From germline, CDR1 is LGHNA and CDR2 YSLEER. V was shortened by 0 bases and J by 1 base, with 4 bases between the two germline ends. The CDR3 spans 13 residues. DNA of the CDR3: TGCGCCAGCAGCCAAGAGGTATCCTACGAGCAGTACTTC. Amino acid sequence: CASSQEVSYEQYF.

V usage is TRBV28 and J usage is TRBJ2-7; 7 bases fit TRBD1. From germline, CDR1 is MDHEN and CDR2 SYDVKM. Losses at the gene ends were 5 bases for V and 5 bases for J; bases not matched to a gene: 6. CDR3 length equals 13 residues. The CDR3 DNA reads TGTGCCAGCAGTCCCACAGGGGTTGACGAGCAGTACTTC. Its translation is CASSPTGVDEQYF.

The gene calls are TRBV25-1 and TRBJ2-5; perhaps D is TRBD1 or TRBD2 (5 bases each). V was shortened by 0 bases and J by 3 bases, with 11 bases between the two germline ends. Germline V lookup: CDR1 MGHDK, CDR2 SYGVNS. This CDR3 spans 15 amino acids. The CDR3 DNA reads as TGTGCCAGCAGTGAATATATGGGGACGAAAGAGACCCAGTACTTC. Its translation: CASSEYMGTKETQYF.

CDR3 DNA: TGTGCCAGCAGTATCACAGGGGGCTACGAGCAGTACTTC. Protein product: CASSITGGYEQYF. V usage is TRBV6-5 and J usage is TRBJ2-5, with 8 bases that match TRBD1. The J call may be wrong; the DNA end is better matched by TRBJ2-7. The CDR3 is made up of 13 amino acids. CDR1 MNHEY and CDR2 SVGAGI come from the germline V gene.

V is TRBV25-1 and J is TRBJ1-2, with 7 positions matching TRBD1. Trimming removed 4 bases from V and 7 bases from J; junction bases left unmatched: 15. Germline V gives CDR1 MGHDK, CDR2 SYGVNS. The CDR3 runs to 16 residues. The chain's CDR3 is CASSVRGEGAVGGYTF. DNA of the CDR3: TGTGCCAGCAGTGTCCGAGGAGAGGGGGCGGTAGGTGGCTACACCTTC.

Written as DNA, the CDR3 is TGTGCCAGCAGCTTTACAGGGACGGGTGAGCAGTTCTTC. Amino acid sequence: CASSFTGTGEQFF. The chain links TRBV5-4 to TRBJ2-1, with D possibly matching TRBD1 (6 bases). Between the trimmed V and J ends, which lost 2 bases and 9 bases, there was a span of 12 bases. The CDR3 is made up of 13 amino acids. Germline V gene data show CDR1 as SGHNT and CDR2 as YYREEE (reference sequence). Full variable domain (remainder filled in from reference TRBV5-4 and TRBJ2-1): ETGVTQSPTHLIKTRGQQVTLRCSSQSGHNTVSWYQQALGQGPQFIFQYYREEENGRGNFPPRFSGLQFPNYSSELNVNALELDDSALYLCASSFTGTGEQFFGPGTRLTVL.

The V call is TRBV5-4, the J call TRBJ1-1; TRBD1 aligns across 9 bases. The CDR3 length is 13 residues. CDR1 is SGHNT and CDR2 is YYREEE in the germline V gene (reference sequence). After removal of 4 bases from V and 5 bases from J, the junction contained 3 bases not matched to a gene. The CDR3 DNA sequence: TGTGCCAGCAGCACCGGACAGGGGACTGAAGCTTTCTTT. This sequence encodes CASSTGQGTEAFF.

This chain links TRBV2 with TRBJ2-7; tentatively, D is TRBD2 (5 bases). Germline CDR1 SNHLY, CDR2 FYNNEI. This CDR3 has 14 amino acids. V gave up 3 bases and J gave up 3 bases, with 12 bases separating them. CDR3 in DNA: TGTGCCAGCAGTGATCGCGGGTTTAACTACGAGCAGTACTTC. Its protein product is CASSDRGFNYEQYF. Variable domain in full (rest from reference TRBV2 and TRBJ2-7): EPEVTQTPSHQVTQMGQEVILRCVPISNHLYFYWYRQILGQKVEFLVSFYNNEISEKSEIFDDQFSVERPDGSNFTLKIRSTKLEDSAMYFCASSDRGFNYEQYFGPGTRLTVT.

The chain employs TRBV11-2 and TRBJ2-3, with D uncertain. The CDR3 length is 14 residues. V was shortened by 6 bases and J by 0 bases, with 10 bases between the two germline ends. The germline CDR1 and CDR2 sequences are SGHAT and FQNNGV. The CDR3 here is CASSRLSSTDTQYF. CDR3 DNA: TGTGCCAGCAGTCGACTCTCTAGCACAGATACGCAGTATTTT.

The rearrangement joins TRBV18 to TRBJ2-1; a possible D gene is TRBD1 (5 bases). There are 14 residues in the CDR3. The V end lost 3 bases, the J end lost 6 bases, and 12 bases lay between the germline ends. Germline values: CDR1 KGHSH, CDR2 LQKENI. CDR3 in amino acids: CASSPVGPGNEQFF. The CDR3 coding sequence is TGTGCCAGCTCACCGGTGGGGCCGGGCAATGAGCAGTTCTTC.

V gene TRBV5-1 combines with J gene TRBJ1-1; D is undetermined. This CDR3 region has 12 residues. The V and J ends lost 6 bases and 3 bases respectively, with 9 bases between them. Germline values: CDR1 SGHRS, CDR2 YFSETQ. The CDR3 here is CASKEGYTEAFF. The DNA for the CDR3 is TGCGCCAGCAAAGAAGGTTACACTGAAGCTTTCTTT.